The clone carrying this T cell receptor beta chain was seen at least ten times. Its antigen is not identified. Running of the assay took place at deep level. TCRdb's table, derived via immunoSEQ multiplex PCR, lists solely in-frame clones and lacks some. The table records some 700,000 clones, 90% of them present only once. The ends lost 4 bases at V and 3 bases at J; junction bases unmatched: 6. Germline V gene data show CDR1 as SGHDT and CDR2 as YYEEEE. This CDR3 has 16 amino acids. The sample comes from a study of shared clonotypes between healthy human individuals. Study as a whole: The donors, two women and a few men, were aged 18 to 49. Study-level results: The generation probabilities recorded for non-shared clonotypes fell below those of clonotypes shared by all four donors. Estimated clonotype richness was generally higher in naive than memory subsets.

This clonotype originated in a man between 18 and 29 years old in good health. Some clones in this sample may be carry-over from other donors' samples. The V gene is TRBV5-6, the J gene TRBJ2-1; 11 bases are a match to TRBD2. Specimen: memory CD8+ T cells from PBMCs. Noted subset: CD45RO+ cells pooled with CCR7-negative TemRA cells. The CDR3 reads CASSPGTSGGYNEQFF. CDR3 bases: TGTGCCAGCAGCCCGGGGACTAGCGGAGGCTACAATGAGCAGTTCTTC.